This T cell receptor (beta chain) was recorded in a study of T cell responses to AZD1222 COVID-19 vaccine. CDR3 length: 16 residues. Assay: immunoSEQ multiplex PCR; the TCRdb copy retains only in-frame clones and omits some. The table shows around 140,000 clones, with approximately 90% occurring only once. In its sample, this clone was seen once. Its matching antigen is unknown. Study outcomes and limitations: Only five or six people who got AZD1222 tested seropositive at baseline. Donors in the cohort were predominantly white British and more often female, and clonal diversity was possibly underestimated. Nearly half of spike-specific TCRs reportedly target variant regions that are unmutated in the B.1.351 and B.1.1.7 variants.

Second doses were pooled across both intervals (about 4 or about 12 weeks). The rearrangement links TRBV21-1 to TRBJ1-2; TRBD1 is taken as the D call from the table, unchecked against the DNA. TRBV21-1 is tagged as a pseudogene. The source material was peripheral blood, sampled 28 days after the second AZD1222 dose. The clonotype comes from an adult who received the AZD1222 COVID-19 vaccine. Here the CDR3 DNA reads TGTGCCAGCAACAAAATCGGGGACAGAGTCTGGTATGGCTACACCTTC. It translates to CASNKIGDRVWYGYTF.